This TCR beta chain is drawn from a study of blood T cell repertoires in COVID-19. Overall study: Both acute and convalescent COVID-19 samples were obtained from the United States, Italy and Spain.

In the original processing: Quantification of nucleated cells was approximated via reference gene primer amplification. Data came from immunoSEQ multiplex PCR; TCRdb stores just in-frame clones and leaves some out. V, J and clone size are taken as reported in that table, and D and trimming were inferred from the DNA itself. Of 110,000 to 150,000 clones listed, 88% are singletons. V lost 4 bases and J lost 0; bases outside the gene matches: 9. The CDR3 covers 18 residues. Germline V gene data show CDR1 as SGHDT and CDR2 as YYEEEE. The chain couples TRBV5-6 to TRBJ2-5; 13 nucleotides align to TRBD2. The sequence was collected from a man in his forties or fifties with active or convalescent COVID-19. The sample was peripheral blood. In DNA, the CDR3 is TGTGCCAGCAGCCATCTCCGACTAGCGGGAGGACACCAAGAGACCCAGTACTTC. Protein sequence: CASSHLRLAGGHQETQYF.